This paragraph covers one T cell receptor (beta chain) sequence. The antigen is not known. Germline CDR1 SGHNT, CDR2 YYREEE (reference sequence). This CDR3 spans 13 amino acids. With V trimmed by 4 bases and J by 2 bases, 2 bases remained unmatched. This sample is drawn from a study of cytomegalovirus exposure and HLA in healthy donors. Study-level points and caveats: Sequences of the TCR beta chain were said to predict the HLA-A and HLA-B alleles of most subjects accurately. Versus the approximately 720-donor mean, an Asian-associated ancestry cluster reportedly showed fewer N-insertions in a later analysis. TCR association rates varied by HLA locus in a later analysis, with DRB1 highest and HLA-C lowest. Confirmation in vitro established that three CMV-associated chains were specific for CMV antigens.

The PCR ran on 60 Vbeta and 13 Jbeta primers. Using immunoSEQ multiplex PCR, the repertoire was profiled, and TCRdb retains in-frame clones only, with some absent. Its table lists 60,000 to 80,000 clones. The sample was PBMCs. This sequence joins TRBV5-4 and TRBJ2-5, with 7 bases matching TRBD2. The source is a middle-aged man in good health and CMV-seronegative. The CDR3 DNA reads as TGTGCCAGCAGCGGGAGGGATCAAGAGACCCAGTACTTC. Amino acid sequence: CASSGRDQETQYF.